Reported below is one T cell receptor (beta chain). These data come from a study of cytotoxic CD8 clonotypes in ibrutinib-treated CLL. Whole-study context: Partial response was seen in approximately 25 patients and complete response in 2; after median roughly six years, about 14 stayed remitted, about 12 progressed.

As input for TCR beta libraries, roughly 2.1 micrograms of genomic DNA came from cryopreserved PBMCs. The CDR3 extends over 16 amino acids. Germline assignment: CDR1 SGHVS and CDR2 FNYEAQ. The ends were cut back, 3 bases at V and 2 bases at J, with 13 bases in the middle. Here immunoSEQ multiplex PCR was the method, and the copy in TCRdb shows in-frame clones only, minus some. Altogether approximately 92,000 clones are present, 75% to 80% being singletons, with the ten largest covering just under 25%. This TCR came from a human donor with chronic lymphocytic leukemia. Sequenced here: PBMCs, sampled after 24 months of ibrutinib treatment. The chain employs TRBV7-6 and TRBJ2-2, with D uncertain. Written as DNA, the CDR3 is TGTGCCAGCAGCTTCTCTGGGTCCACAAACACCGGGGAGCTGTTTTTT. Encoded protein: CASSFSGSTNTGELFF.